A selection of T cell receptor beta chains follows, all from one sample in a study of T cells after posttransplantation cyclophosphamide. Assay: immunoSEQ multiplex PCR; the TCRdb copy retains only in-frame clones and omits some. The sample has 6,500 to 9,000 clones, none seen only once. The specimen comprised PBMCs, sampled after an allogeneic stem cell transplant with post-transplant cyclophosphamide. The receptors stem from a male patient younger than 45 who received an allogeneic stem cell transplant from an unrelated donor, was CMV-positive, and had acute and chronic GVHD. Some T cells could come from the graft donor. CDR3s include the opening cysteine and the closing phenylalanine or tryptophan. Fields, in order: J gene, V gene, CDR3 protein.

j_gene: TRBJ1-6; v_gene: TRBV6-2/TRBV6-3; CDR3aa: CASSYSAGYLSSYNSPLHF
j_gene: TRBJ2-7; v_gene: TRBV11-3; CDR3aa: CASSPSLAGGLYEQYF
j_gene: TRBJ2-7; v_gene: TRBV10-3; CDR3aa: CAISFQEGAYEQYF
j_gene: TRBJ2-3; v_gene: TRBV5-1; CDR3aa: CASSLLADRDTQYF
j_gene: TRBJ1-2; v_gene: TRBV5-1; CDR3aa: CASRRDRAGYGYTF
j_gene: TRBJ2-2; v_gene: TRBV6-1; CDR3aa: CAAFLGGANTGELFF
j_gene: TRBJ2-7; v_gene: TRBV7-9; CDR3aa: CASSLGGGEQYF
j_gene: TRBJ2-3; v_gene: TRBV12-3/TRBV12-4; CDR3aa: CASRQSGGADTQYF
j_gene: TRBJ1-2; v_gene: TRBV5-6; CDR3aa: CASSLGRDTYRPRYGYTF
j_gene: TRBJ1-1; v_gene: TRBV19; CDR3aa: CASSIAWLGQGNTEAFF
j_gene: TRBJ2-7; v_gene: TRBV6-2/TRBV6-3; CDR3aa: CASSPGTGSIYEQYF
j_gene: TRBJ1-2; v_gene: TRBV6-2/TRBV6-3; CDR3aa: CASHSTVYGYTF
j_gene: TRBJ2-5; v_gene: TRBV12-3/TRBV12-4; CDR3aa: CASSPRGGGKETQYF
j_gene: TRBJ2-1; v_gene: TRBV7-9; CDR3aa: CASSLETATDEQFF
j_gene: TRBJ2-1; v_gene: TRBV27; CDR3aa: CASSKQGYYNEQFF
j_gene: TRBJ2-2; v_gene: TRBV9; CDR3aa: CASSVGPSGDTGELFF
j_gene: TRBJ2-1; v_gene: TRBV6-5; CDR3aa: CASSGTSLYNEQFF
j_gene: TRBJ2-3; v_gene: TRBV5-8; CDR3aa: CAPSAVSDTQYF
j_gene: TRBJ2-1; v_gene: TRBV19; CDR3aa: CASSMTGPIGPSYNEQFF
j_gene: TRBJ1-5; v_gene: TRBV12-3/TRBV12-4; CDR3aa: CASSRRGGNQPQHF
j_gene: TRBJ1-5; v_gene: TRBV7-2; CDR3aa: CASSRGQVNQPQHF
j_gene: TRBJ2-2; v_gene: TRBV6-6; CDR3aa: CASSYGGAARDRELFF
j_gene: TRBJ2-5; v_gene: TRBV6-5; CDR3aa: CASSSIAGGETQYF